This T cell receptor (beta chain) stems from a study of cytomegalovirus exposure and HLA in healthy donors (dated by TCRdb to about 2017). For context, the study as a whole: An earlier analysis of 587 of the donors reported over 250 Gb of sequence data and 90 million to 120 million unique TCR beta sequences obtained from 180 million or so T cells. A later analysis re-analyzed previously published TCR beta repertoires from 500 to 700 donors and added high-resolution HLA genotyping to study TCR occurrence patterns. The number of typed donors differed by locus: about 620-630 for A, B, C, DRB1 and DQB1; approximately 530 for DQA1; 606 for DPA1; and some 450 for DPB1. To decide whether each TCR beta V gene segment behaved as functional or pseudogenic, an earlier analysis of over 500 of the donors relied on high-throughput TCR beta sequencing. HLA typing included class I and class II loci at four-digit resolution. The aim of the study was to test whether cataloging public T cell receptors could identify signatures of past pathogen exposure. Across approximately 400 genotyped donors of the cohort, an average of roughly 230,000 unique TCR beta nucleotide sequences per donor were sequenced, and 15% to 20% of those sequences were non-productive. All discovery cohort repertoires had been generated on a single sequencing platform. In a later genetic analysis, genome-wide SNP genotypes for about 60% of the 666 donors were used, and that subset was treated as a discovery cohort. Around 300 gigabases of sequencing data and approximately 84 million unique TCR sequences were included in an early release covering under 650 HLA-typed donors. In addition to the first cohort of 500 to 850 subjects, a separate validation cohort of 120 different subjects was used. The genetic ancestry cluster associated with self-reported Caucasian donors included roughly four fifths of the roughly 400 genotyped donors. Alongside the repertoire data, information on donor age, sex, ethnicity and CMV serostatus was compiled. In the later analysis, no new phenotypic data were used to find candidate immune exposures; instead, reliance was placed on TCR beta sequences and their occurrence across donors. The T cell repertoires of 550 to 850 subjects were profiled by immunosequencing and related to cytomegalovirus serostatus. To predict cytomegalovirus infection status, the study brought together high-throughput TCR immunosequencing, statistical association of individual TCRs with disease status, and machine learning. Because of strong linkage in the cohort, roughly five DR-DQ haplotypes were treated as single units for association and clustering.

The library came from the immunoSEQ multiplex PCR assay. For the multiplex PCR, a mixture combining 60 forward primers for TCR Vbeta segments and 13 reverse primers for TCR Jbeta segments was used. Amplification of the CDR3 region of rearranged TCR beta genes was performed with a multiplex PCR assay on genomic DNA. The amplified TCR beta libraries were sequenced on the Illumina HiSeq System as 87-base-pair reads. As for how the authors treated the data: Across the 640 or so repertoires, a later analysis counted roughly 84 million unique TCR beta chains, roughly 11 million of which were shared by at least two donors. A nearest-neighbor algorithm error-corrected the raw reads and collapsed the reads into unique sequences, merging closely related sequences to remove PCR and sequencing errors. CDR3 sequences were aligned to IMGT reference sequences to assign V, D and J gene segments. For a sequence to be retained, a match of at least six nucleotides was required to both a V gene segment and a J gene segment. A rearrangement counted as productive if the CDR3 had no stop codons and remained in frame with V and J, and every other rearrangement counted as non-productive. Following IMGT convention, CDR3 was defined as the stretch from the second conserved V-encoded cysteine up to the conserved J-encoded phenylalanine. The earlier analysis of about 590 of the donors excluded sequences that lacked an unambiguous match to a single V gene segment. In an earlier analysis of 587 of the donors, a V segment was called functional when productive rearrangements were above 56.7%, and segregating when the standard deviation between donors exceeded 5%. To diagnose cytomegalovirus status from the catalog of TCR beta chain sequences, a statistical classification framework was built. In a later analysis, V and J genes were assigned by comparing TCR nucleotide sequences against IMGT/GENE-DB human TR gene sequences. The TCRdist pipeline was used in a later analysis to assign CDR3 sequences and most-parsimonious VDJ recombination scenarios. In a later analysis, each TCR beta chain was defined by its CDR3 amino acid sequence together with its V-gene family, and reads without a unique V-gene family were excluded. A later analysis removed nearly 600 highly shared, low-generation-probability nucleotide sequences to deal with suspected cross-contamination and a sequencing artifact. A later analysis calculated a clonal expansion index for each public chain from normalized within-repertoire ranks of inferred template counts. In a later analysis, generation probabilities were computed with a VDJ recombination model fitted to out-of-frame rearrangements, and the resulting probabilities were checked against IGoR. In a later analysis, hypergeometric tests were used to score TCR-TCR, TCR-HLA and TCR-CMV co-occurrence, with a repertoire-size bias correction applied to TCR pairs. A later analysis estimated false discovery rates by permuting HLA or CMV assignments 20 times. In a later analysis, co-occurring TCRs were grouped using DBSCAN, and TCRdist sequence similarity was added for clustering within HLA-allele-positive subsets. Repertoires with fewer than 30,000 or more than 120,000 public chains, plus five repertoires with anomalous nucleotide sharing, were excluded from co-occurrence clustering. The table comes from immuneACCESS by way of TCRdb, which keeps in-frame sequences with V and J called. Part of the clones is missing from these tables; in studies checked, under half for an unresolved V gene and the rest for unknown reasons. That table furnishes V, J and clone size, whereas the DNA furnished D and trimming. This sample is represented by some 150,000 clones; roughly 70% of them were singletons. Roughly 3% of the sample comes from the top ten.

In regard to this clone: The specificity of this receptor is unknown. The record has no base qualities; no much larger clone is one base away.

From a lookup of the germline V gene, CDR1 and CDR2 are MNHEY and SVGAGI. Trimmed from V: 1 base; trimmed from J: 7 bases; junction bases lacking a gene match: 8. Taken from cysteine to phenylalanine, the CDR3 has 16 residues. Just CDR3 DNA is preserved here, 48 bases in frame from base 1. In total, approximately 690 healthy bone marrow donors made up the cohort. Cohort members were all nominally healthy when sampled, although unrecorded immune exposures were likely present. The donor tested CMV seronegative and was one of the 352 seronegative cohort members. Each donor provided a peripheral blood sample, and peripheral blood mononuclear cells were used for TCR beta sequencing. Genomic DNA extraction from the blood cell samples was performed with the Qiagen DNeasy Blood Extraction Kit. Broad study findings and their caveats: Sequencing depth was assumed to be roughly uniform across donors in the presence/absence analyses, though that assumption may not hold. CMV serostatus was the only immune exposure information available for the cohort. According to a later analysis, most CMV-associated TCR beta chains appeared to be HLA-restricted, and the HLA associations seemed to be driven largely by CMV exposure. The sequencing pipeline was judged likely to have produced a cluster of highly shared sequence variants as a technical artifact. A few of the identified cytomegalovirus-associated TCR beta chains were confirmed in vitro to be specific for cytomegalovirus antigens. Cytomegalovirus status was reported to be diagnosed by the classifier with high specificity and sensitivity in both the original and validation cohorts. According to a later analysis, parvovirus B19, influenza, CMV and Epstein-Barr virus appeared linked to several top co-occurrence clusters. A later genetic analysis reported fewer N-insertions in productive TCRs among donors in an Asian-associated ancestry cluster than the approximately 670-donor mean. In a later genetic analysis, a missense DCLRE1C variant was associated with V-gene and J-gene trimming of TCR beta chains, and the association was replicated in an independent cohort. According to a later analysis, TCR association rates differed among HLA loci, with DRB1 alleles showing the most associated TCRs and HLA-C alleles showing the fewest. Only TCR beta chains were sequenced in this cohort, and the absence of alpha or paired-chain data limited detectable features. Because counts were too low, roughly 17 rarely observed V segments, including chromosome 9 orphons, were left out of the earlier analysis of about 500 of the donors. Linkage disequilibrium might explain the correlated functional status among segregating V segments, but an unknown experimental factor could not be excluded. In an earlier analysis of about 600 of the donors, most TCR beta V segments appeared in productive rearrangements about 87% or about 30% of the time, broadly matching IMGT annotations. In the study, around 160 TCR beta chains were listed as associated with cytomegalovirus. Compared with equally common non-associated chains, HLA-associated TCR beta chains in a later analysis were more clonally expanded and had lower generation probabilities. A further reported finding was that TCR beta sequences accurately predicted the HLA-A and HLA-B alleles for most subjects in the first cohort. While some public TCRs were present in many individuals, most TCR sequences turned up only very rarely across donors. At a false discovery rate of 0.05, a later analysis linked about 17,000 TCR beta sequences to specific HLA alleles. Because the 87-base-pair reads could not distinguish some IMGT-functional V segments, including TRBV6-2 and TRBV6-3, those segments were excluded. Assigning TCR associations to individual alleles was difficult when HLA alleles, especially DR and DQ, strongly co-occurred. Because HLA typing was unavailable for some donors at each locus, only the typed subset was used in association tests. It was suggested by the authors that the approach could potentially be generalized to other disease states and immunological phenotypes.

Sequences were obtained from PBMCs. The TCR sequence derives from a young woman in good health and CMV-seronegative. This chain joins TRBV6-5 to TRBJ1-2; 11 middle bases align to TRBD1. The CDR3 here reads CASSYLEGQGVPGYTF. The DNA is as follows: TGTGCCAGCAGTTACTTGGAGGGACAGGGGGTTCCTGGCTACACCTTC.